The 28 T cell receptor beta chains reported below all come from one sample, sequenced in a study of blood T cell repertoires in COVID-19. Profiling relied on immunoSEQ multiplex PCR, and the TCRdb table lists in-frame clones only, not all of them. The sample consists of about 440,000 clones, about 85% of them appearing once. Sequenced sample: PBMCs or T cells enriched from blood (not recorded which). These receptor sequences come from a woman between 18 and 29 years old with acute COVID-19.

This CDR3 reads CASSQGGGFSYEQYF. The CDR3 DNA reads as TGTGCCAGCAGCCAAGGGGGCGGTTTCTCCTACGAGCAGTACTTC. The gene calls are TRBV14 and TRBJ2-7, with D possibly being TRBD1 (5 bases). Per germline, CDR1 SGHDN and CDR2 FVKESK. Deletions cut 1 base from V and 0 bases from J, with 10 bases between. The CDR3 extends over 15 amino acids. Together with reference TRBV14 and TRBJ2-7, the CDR3 gives the full variable domain: EAGVTQFPSHSVIEKGQTVTLRCDPISGHDNLYWYRRVMGKEIKFLLHFVKESKQDESGMPNNRFLAERTGGTYSTLKVQPAELEDSGVYFCASSQGGGFSYEQYFGPGTRLTVT.

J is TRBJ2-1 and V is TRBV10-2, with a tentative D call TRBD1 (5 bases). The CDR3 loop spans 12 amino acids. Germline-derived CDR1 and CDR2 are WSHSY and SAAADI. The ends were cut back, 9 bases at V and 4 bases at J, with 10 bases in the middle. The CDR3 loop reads CARRTQYNEQFF. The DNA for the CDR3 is TGCGCCAGACGGACACAGTACAATGAGCAGTTCTTC.

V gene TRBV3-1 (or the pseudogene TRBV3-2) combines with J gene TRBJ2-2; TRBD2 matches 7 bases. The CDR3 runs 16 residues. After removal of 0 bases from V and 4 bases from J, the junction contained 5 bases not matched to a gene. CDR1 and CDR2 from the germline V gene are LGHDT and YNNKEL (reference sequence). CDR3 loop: CASSQDPRESTGELFF. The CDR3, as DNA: TGTGCCAGCAGCCAAGATCCGCGGGAGAGCACCGGGGAGCTGTTTTTT.

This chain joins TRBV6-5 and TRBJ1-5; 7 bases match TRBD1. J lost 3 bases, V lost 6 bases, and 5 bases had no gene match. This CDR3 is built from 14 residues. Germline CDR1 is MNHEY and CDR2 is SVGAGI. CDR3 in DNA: TGTGCCAGCAGCTATGGGACAGCCAATCAGCCCCAGCATTTT. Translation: CASSYGTANQPQHF.

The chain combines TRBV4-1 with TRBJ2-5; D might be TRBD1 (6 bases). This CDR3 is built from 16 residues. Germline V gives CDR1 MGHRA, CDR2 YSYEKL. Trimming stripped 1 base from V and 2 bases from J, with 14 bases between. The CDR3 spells CASSQVRGHVQETQYF. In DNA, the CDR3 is TGCGCCAGCAGCCAAGTCAGGGGCCATGTACAAGAGACCCAGTACTTC.

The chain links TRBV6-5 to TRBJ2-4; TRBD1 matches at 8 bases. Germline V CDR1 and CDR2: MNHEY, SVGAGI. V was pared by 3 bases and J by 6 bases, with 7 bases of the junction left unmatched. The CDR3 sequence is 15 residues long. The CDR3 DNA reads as TGTGCCAGCAGTTATCGACAGGGGATCGGAAACATTCAGTACTTC. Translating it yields CASSYRQGIGNIQYF.

Here the CDR3 DNA reads TGTGCCAGCAGCGCCCAAAGCCTCGGGGAGACCCAGTACTTC. Amino acids: CASSAQSLGETQYF. The V gene is TRBV9, the J gene TRBJ2-5; D unclear. The germline V and J ends were trimmed by 3 bases and 5 bases, with 14 bases remaining between them. The CDR3 contains 14 residues. Per the germline V gene, CDR1 is SGDLS and CDR2 is YYNGEE. Variable domain in full (rest from reference TRBV9 and TRBJ2-5): DSGVTQTPKHLITATGQRVTLRCSPRSGDLSVYWYQQSLDQGLQFLIQYYNGEERAKGNILERFSAQQFPDLHSELNLSSLELGDSALYFCASSAQSLGETQYFGPGTRLLVL.

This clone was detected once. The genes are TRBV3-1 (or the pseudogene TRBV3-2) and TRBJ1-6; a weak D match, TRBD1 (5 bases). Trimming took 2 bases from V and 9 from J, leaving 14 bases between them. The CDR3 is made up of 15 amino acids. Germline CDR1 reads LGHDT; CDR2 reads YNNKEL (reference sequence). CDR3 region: CASSQLGGSGSPLHF. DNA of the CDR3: TGTGCCAGCAGCCAACTCGGGGGGTCGGGTTCACCCCTCCACTTT.

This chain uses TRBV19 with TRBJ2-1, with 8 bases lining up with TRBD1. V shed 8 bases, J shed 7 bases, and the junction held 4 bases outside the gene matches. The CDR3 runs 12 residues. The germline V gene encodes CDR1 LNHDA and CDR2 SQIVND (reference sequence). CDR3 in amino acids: CASSRTGNEQFF. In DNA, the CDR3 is TGTGCCAGTTCGAGGACAGGGAATGAGCAGTTCTTC.

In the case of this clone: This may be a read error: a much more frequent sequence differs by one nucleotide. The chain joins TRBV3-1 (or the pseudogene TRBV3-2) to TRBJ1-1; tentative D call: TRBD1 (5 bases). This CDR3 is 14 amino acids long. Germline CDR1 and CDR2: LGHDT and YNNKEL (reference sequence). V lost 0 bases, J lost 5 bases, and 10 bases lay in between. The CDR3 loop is CASSQDWGTTEAFF. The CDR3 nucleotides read TGTGCCAGCAGCCAAGATTGGGGGACTACTGAAGCTTTCTTT.

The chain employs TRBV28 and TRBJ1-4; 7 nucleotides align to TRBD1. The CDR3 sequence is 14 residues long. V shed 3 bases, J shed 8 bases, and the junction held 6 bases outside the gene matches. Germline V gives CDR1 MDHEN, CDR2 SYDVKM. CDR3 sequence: CASSLSTGREKLFF. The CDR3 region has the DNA TGTGCCAGCAGTTTGTCGACAGGGAGGGAAAAACTGTTTTTT.

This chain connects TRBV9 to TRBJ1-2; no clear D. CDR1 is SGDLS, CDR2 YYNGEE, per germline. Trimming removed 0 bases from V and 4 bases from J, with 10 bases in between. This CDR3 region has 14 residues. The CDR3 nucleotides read TGTGCCAGCAGCGTAGAGAGGGAGAGCTATGGCTACACCTTC. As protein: CASSVERESYGYTF.

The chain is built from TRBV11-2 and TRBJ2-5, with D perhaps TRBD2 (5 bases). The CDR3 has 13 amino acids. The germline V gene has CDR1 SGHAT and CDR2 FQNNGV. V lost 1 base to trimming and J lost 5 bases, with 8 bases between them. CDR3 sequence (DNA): TGTGCCAGCAGCTTAGGAGGAGGCGAGACCCAGTACTTC. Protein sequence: CASSLGGGETQYF.

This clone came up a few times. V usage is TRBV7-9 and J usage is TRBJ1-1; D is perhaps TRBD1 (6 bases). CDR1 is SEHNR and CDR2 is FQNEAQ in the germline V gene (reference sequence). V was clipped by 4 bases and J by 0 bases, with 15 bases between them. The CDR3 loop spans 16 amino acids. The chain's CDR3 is CASSSRQAAMNTEAFF. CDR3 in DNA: TGTGCCAGCAGCTCTCGACAGGCTGCAATGAACACTGAAGCTTTCTTT.

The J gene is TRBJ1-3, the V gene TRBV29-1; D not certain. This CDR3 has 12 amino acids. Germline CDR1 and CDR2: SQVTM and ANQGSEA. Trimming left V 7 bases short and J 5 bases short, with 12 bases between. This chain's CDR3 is CSAEAGRNTIYF. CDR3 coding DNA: TGCAGCGCCGAAGCGGGTCGAAACACCATATATTTT.

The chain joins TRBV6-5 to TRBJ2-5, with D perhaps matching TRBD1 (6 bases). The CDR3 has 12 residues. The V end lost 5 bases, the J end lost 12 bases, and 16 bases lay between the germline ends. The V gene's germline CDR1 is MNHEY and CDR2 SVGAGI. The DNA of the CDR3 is TGTGCCAGCAGTAGGACAGTCGATTCTGAGTACTTC. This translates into CASSRTVDSEYF.

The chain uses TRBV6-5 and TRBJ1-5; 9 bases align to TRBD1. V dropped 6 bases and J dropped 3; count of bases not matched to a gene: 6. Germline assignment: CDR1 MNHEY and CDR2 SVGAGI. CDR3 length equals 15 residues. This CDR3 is CASRSGQGDNQPQHF. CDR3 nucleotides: TGTGCCAGCAGATCGGGACAGGGCGACAATCAGCCCCAGCATTTT.

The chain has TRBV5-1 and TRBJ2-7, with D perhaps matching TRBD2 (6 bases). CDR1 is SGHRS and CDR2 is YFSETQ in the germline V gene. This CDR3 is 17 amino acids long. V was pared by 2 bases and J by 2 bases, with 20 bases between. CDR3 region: CASSFSQTRDMAYEQYF. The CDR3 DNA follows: TGCGCCAGCAGCTTCTCTCAAACGCGGGATATGGCCTACGAGCAGTACTTC.

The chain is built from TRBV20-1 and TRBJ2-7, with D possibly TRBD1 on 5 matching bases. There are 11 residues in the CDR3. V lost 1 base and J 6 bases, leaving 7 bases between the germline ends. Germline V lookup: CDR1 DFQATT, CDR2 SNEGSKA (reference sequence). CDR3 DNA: TGCAGTGCTAGAGGGGGCCCCGAGCAGTACTTC. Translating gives CSARGGPEQYF.

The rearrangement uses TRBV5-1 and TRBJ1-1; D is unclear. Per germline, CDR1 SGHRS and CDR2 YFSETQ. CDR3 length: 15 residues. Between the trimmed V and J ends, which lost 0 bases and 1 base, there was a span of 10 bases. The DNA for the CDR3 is TGCGCCAGCAGCTTGGACCCGGGAACGAACACTGAAGCTTTCTTT. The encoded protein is CASSLDPGTNTEAFF.

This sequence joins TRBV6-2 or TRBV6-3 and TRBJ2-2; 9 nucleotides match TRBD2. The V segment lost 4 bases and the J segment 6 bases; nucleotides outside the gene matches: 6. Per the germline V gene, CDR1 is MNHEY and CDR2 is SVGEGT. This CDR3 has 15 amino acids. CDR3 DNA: TGTGCCAGCAGTTTTAGCGGGAGTGACTCCGGGGAGCTGTTTTTT. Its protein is CASSFSGSDSGELFF.

CDR3 in DNA: TGCGCCAGCAGTGAGTCGTCGCGGGGACCCTATGGCTACACCTTC. Translated, it gives CASSESSRGPYGYTF. The rearrangement joins TRBV10-2 to TRBJ1-2; TRBD1 is a possible D gene (5 bases). CDR1 is WSHSY, CDR2 SAAADI, per germline. The CDR3 length is 15 residues. Trimming removed 0 bases from V and 4 bases from J, with 12 bases in between.

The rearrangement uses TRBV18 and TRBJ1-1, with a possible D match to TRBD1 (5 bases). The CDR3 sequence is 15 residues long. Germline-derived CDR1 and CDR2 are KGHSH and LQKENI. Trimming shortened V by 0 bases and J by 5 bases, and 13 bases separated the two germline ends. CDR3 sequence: CASSPPQGTNTEAFF. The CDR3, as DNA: TGTGCCAGCTCACCACCGCAGGGAACGAATACTGAAGCTTTCTTT.

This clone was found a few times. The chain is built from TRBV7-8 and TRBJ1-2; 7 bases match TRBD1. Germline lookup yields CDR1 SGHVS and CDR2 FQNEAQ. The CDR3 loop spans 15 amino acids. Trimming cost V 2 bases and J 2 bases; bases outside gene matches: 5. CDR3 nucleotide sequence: TGTGCCAGCAGCTTATACGACAGGGTGAACTATGGCTACACCTTC. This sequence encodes CASSLYDRVNYGYTF.

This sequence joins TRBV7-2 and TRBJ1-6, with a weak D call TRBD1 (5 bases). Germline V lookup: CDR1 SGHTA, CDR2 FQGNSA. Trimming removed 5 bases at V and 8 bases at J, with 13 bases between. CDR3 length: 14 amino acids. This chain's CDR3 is CASSAQGSDSPLHF. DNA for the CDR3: TGTGCCAGCAGCGCGCAGGGTTCGGATTCACCCCTCCACTTT.

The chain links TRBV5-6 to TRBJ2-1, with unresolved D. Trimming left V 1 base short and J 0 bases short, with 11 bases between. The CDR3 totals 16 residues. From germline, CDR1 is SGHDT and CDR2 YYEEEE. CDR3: CASSLMLGTSYNEQFF. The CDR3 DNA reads TGTGCCAGCAGCTTGATGCTCGGTACCTCCTACAATGAGCAGTTCTTC.

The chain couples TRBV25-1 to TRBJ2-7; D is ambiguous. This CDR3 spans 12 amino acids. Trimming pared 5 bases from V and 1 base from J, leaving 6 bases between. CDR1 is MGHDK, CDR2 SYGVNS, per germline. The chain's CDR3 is CASSTQSYEQYF. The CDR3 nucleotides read TGTGCCAGCAGTACGCAGTCCTACGAGCAGTACTTC.

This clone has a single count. The CDR3 protein is CASSIPTGDQETQYF. In nucleotides, the CDR3 is TGTGCCAGTAGTATCCCGACAGGGGACCAAGAGACCCAGTACTTC. V gene TRBV19 combines with J gene TRBJ2-5; 8 nucleotides match TRBD1. Germline-derived CDR1 and CDR2 are LNHDA and SQIVND (reference sequence). The junction had 3 bases not matched to a gene; V was cut back by 3 bases and J by 0 bases. The CDR3 is 15 residues long.